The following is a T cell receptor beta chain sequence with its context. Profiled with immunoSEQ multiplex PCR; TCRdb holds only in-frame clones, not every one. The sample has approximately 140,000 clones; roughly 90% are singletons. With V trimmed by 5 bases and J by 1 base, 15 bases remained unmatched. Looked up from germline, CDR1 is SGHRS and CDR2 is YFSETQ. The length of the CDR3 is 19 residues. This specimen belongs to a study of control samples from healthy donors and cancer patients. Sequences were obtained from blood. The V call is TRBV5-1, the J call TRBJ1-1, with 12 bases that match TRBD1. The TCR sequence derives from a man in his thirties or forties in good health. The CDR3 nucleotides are TGCGCCAGCAGGGAGGGACAGGGGGCAGGGACCATAAGGAACACTGAAGCTTTCTTT. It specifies CASREGQGAGTIRNTEAFF.